Shown below are 11 T cell receptor beta chains from a single sample sequenced in a study of cytomegalovirus exposure and HLA in healthy donors. The PCR was carried out with 60 Vbeta primers and 13 Jbeta primers. Measured with immunoSEQ multiplex PCR; TCRdb has only the in-frame clones, and not every one. The sample yields around 180,000 clones, about 80% seen once. Sequencing was carried out using PBMCs. These receptors all stem from a woman aged 18-30 years in good health and CMV-seropositive.

The chain has TRBV11-2 and TRBJ2-5; 8 nucleotides align to TRBD1. The J call is doubtful: the DNA matches TRBJ2-7 better. CDR1 and CDR2 from the germline V gene are SGHAT and FQNNGV. This CDR3 is built from 14 residues. The DNA of the CDR3 is TGTGCCAGCAGCTTCCTTGGACAGGGCGACGAGCAGTACTTC. This translates into CASSFLGQGDEQYF.

J is TRBJ2-5 and V is TRBV9; a possible D gene is TRBD2 (7 bases). The V gene's germline CDR1 is SGDLS and CDR2 YYNGEE. Trimming pared 3 bases from V and 1 base from J, leaving 10 bases between. This CDR3 has 14 residues. Here the CDR3 reads CASSGGGIQETQYF. The CDR3 nucleotides read TGTGCCAGCAGCGGGGGGGGCATCCAAGAGACCCAGTACTTC.

The chain carries TRBV30 and TRBJ1-5, with TRBD1 matching over 8 bases. From germline, CDR1 is GTSNPN and CDR2 SVGIG (reference sequence). There are 14 residues in the CDR3. V lost 2 bases to trimming and J lost 7 bases; unmatched junction nucleotides: 7. The CDR3 loop reads CAWSLGQGRQPQHF. CDR3 in DNA: TGTGCCTGGAGTCTAGGACAGGGAAGACAGCCCCAGCATTTT.

The V gene is TRBV18, the J gene TRBJ2-5, with D possibly being TRBD2 (5 bases). Between the trimmed V and J ends, which lost 0 bases and 2 bases, there was a span of 7 bases. Germline V gene sequence: CDR1 KGHSH, CDR2 LQKENI. The CDR3 consists of 14 residues. In nucleotides, the CDR3 is TGTGCCAGCTCACCACCCGGGATGCAAGAGACCCAGTACTTC. It codes for CASSPPGMQETQYF. Full variable domain (missing parts from reference TRBV18 and TRBJ2-5): NAGVMQNPRHLVRRRGQEARLRCSPMKGHSHVYWYRQLPEEGLKFMVYLQKENIIDESGMPKERFSAEFPKEGPSILRIQQVVRGDSAAYFCASSPPGMQETQYFGPGTRLLVL.

This clone has only one observation. The gene calls are TRBV7-3 and TRBJ2-3; the D gene is possibly TRBD2 (7 bases). This CDR3 has 16 residues. The germline V gene has CDR1 SGHTA and CDR2 FQGTGA. V lost 5 bases and J 0 bases, leaving 15 bases between the germline ends. CDR3 region: CASSLNGGRSTDTQYF. As DNA, the CDR3 is TGTGCCAGCAGCCTAAACGGGGGGCGGAGCACAGATACGCAGTATTTT.

The chain links TRBV18 to TRBJ2-2; D is unresolved. The CDR3 has 14 residues. The V gene lost 3 bases and the J gene lost 3 bases, with 8 bases spanning the gap. Germline V gives CDR1 KGHSH, CDR2 LQKENI. CDR3 in DNA: TGTGCCAGCTCACCCCTTTCGGACACCGGGGAGCTGTTTTTT. Amino acids: CASSPLSDTGELFF.

This rearrangement joins TRBV5-1 to TRBJ1-1; TRBD1 agrees at 7 bases. CDR1 and CDR2 (germline): SGHRS, YFSETQ. Trimming cost V 4 bases and J 0 bases; bases outside gene matches: 3. The CDR3 runs 14 residues. The CDR3 sequence: CASSRDRLNTEAFF. CDR3 coding DNA: TGCGCCAGCAGCCGGGACAGACTGAACACTGAAGCTTTCTTT.

The V gene is TRBV5-8, the J gene TRBJ2-5; D may be TRBD1 (5 bases). Germline CDR1 is SGHTS and CDR2 is YDEGEE. The V end lost 2 bases, the J end lost 4 bases, and 9 bases lay between the germline ends. This CDR3 spans 13 amino acids. The CDR3 region is CASSFDSVETQYF. CDR3 in DNA: TGTGCCAGCAGCTTCGACAGCGTAGAGACCCAGTACTTC.

V and J are TRBV7-6 and TRBJ2-3, with D possibly matching TRBD2 (7 bases). Germline lookup yields CDR1 SGHVS and CDR2 FNYEAQ. Trimming stripped 5 bases from V and 3 bases from J, with 24 bases between. The CDR3 runs 18 residues. Here the CDR3 reads CASSPLRGGTARTDTQYF. CDR3 bases: TGTGCCAGCAGCCCCTTAAGGGGGGGGACTGCTCGAACAGATACGCAGTATTTT.

This clone came up a few times. The J gene is TRBJ1-2, the V gene TRBV4-1; perhaps TRBD1 as D (5 bases). Germline assignment: CDR1 MGHRA and CDR2 YSYEKL. The CDR3 sequence is 15 residues long. The V end was cut by 0 bases, the J end by 8 bases, with 16 bases between. The DNA of the CDR3 is TGCGCCAGCAGCCAAGATGTCAGGGCAAGACAAGGCTACACCTTC. Its translation is CASSQDVRARQGYTF.

The chain recombines TRBV19 with TRBJ1-2; possibly TRBD1 for D (5 bases). In germline, CDR1 is LNHDA, CDR2 SQIVND (reference sequence). V was pared by 7 bases and J by 4 bases, with 13 bases between. This CDR3 spans 13 amino acids. The CDR3 DNA reads as TGTGCCAGTACCGCCAGGGCTGCCTATGGCTACACCTTC. Encoded protein: CASTARAAYGYTF.